These 18 T cell receptor beta chains were sequenced from one sample in a study of blood T cell repertoires in COVID-19. Assay used: immunoSEQ multiplex PCR; TCRdb lists only in-frame clones, some missing. This sample has a few hundred thousand clones, with about 88% found just once. Sample: peripheral blood. Source of these receptors: a man in his 60s who had recovered from COVID-19.

This clone has only a few counts. This chain connects TRBV12-3 or TRBV12-4 to TRBJ1-5; 9 bases agree with TRBD1. After removal of 10 bases from V and 4 bases from J, the junction contained 5 bases not matched to a gene. CDR3 size: 13 residues. CDR3 DNA: TGTGCCACCCAGGACAGGGGAAATCAGCCCCAGCATTTT. This codes for CATQDRGNQPQHF.

This clone was seen more than once but under ten times. The chain uses TRBV5-5 and TRBJ1-4; the D is unclear. The germline CDR1 and CDR2 sequences are SGHKS and YYEKEE (reference sequence). This CDR3 region has 14 residues. V was trimmed by 2 bases and J by 0 bases, leaving 5 bases between them. In DNA, the CDR3 is TGTGCCAGCAGCTTTCTCGCAACTAATGAAAAACTGTTTTTT. Protein product: CASSFLATNEKLFF.

The V gene is TRBV9, the J gene TRBJ2-7; D might be TRBD2 (6 bases). This CDR3 comprises 16 residues. Germline V CDR1 and CDR2: SGDLS, YYNGEE. V lost 0 bases to trimming and J lost 2 bases, with 15 bases between them. The CDR3 protein is CASSVAALATAYEQYF. CDR3 DNA sequence: TGTGCCAGCAGCGTAGCTGCGCTAGCGACAGCCTACGAGCAGTACTTC.

The chain uses TRBV18 and TRBJ2-1; TRBD2 matches 11 bases. The CDR3 loop spans 18 amino acids. Germline loops: CDR1 KGHSH, CDR2 LQKENI. Trimming cost V 1 base and J 6 bases; bases outside gene matches: 11. The CDR3 coding sequence is TGTGCCAGCTCACCACGAAACCTAGCGGGGGGTCCCCCCAATGAGCAGTTCTTC. Translation: CASSPRNLAGGPPNEQFF. Supplemented by reference TRBV18 and TRBJ2-1, the full variable domain reads NAGVMQNPRHLVRRRGQEARLRCSPMKGHSHVYWYRQLPEEGLKFMVYLQKENIIDESGMPKERFSAEFPKEGPSILRIQQVVRGDSAAYFCASSPRNLAGGPPNEQFFGPGTRLTVL.

The chain uses TRBV19 and TRBJ1-5, with D uncertain. Germline V gene lookup returns CDR1 LNHDA and CDR2 SQIVND (reference sequence). This CDR3 is 15 amino acids long. The germline V and J ends were trimmed by 0 bases and 0 bases, with 6 bases remaining between them. CDR3 DNA: TGTGCCAGTAGTATAGAGTCATCTAGCAATCAGCCCCAGCATTTT. Its protein is CASSIESSSNQPQHF.

The V and J genes are TRBV27 and TRBJ2-1; 9 bases match TRBD2. The ends lost 5 bases at V and 6 bases at J; junction bases unmatched: 11. Germline V gene data show CDR1 as MNHEY and CDR2 as SMNVEV (reference sequence). There are 16 residues in the CDR3. The CDR3 DNA follows: TGTGCCAGCAGTCGCGCGGGGGGGTCAGTTGGCAATGAGCAGTTCTTC. The encoded protein is CASSRAGGSVGNEQFF.

This chain links TRBV29-1 with TRBJ2-3; no firm D call. This CDR3 is built from 15 residues. The V end lost 6 bases, the J end lost 0 bases, and 16 bases lay between the germline ends. CDR1 is SQVTM and CDR2 is ANQGSEA in the germline V gene. CDR3 amino acids: CSVIGRVISTDTQYF. CDR3 DNA sequence: TGCAGCGTCATAGGTCGGGTTATAAGCACAGATACGCAGTATTTT.

The genes are TRBV7-3 and TRBJ2-1; D perhaps matches TRBD1 (6 bases). There are 17 residues in the CDR3. V was clipped by 8 bases and J by 0 bases, with 20 bases between them. Per germline, CDR1 SGHTA and CDR2 FQGTGA. CDR3 in amino acids: CASPYEAIGGSYNEQFF. CDR3 in DNA: TGTGCCAGCCCCTACGAGGCTATAGGGGGCTCCTACAATGAGCAGTTCTTC. The whole variable domain, filled in from reference TRBV7-3 and TRBJ2-1, reads GAGVSQTPSNKVTEKGKYVELRCDPISGHTALYWYRQSLGQGPEFLIYFQGTGAADDSGLPNDRFFAVRPEGSVSTLKIQRTERGDSAVYLCASPYEAIGGSYNEQFFGPGTRLTVL.

As regards this clone: This may arise from a read error, as a much more abundant clone is one base away. V and J are TRBV7-6 and TRBJ2-7; 10 positions match TRBD1. The CDR3 loop spans 13 amino acids. Germline V gene data show CDR1 as SGHVS and CDR2 as FNYEAQ. The junction had 3 bases not matched to a gene; V was cut back by 3 bases and J by 7 bases. The CDR3 sequence is CASSFGQGGEQYF. CDR3 DNA sequence: TGTGCCAGCAGCTTTGGACAGGGGGGTGAGCAGTACTTC. Combining the CDR3 with reference TRBV7-6 and TRBJ2-7 gives the whole variable domain GAGVSQSPRYKVTKRGQDVALRCDPISGHVSLYWYRQALGQGPEFLTYFNYEAQQDKSGLPNDRFSAERPEGSISTLTIQRTEQRDSAMYRCASSFGQGGEQYFGPGTRLTVT.

The genes are TRBV29-1 and TRBJ2-1, with D unclear. The CDR3 is 14 residues long. Between the trimmed V and J ends, which lost 0 bases and 15 bases, there was a span of 21 bases. Germline V lookup: CDR1 SQVTM, CDR2 ANQGSEA. CDR3 amino acids: CSVEDFQEYRAGFF. In DNA form, the CDR3 reads TGCAGCGTTGAAGATTTCCAAGAATACCGAGCAGGGTTCTTC.

The chain couples TRBV7-9 to TRBJ1-4; 8 nucleotides match TRBD1. V shed 6 bases, J shed 7 bases, and the junction held 7 bases outside the gene matches. The CDR3 contains 14 residues. Germline V gene sequence: CDR1 SEHNR, CDR2 FQNEAQ (reference sequence). As DNA, the CDR3 is TGTGCCAGCAGAGGGCAGGGGGCGATTGAAAAACTGTTTTTT. Its translation is CASRGQGAIEKLFF.

The chain is built from TRBV27 and TRBJ2-1, with 7 bases fitting TRBD2. The CDR3 is 14 residues long. The trim removed 8 bases at V and 5 bases at J, leaving 9 bases unmatched. Per the germline V gene, CDR1 is MNHEY and CDR2 is SMNVEV (reference sequence). The CDR3 DNA reads TGTGCCAGCCAAATTCGGGACTACCACAATGAGCAGTTCTTC. This codes for CASQIRDYHNEQFF.

CDR3 DNA sequence: TGTGCCAGCAGTTTTTCGTCGGGTAGCTATGGCTACACCTTC. Amino acids: CASSFSSGSYGYTF. The chain uses TRBV27 and TRBJ1-2, with D hard to call. V was cut by 3 bases and J by 4 bases, with 12 bases left in between. This CDR3 contains 14 residues. CDR1 is MNHEY and CDR2 is SMNVEV in the germline V gene (reference sequence).

The chain joins TRBV5-1 to TRBJ2-5, with 10 nucleotides matching TRBD2. The CDR3 loop spans 16 amino acids. The J segment lost 3 bases and the V segment lost 4 bases, leaving 9 bases of the junction unmatched. The germline V gene has CDR1 SGHRS and CDR2 YFSETQ. The CDR3 bases are TGCGCCAGCAGCAACATTCTAGCGGGGGCCAAAGAGACCCAGTACTTC. Its protein is CASSNILAGAKETQYF.

The chain is built from TRBV12-3 or TRBV12-4 and TRBJ2-5; TRBD2 matches at 7 bases. This CDR3 comprises 12 residues. The junction had 0 bases not matched to a gene; V was cut back by 3 bases and J by 5 bases. This CDR3 is CASSFGGETQYF. In DNA form, the CDR3 reads TGTGCCAGCAGTTTCGGGGGGGAGACCCAGTACTTC.

This chain links TRBV19 with TRBJ1-3, with 7 bases lining up with TRBD1. The V and J ends lost 6 bases and 0 bases, in that order; junction bases with no gene match: 5. Germline CDR1 reads LNHDA; CDR2 reads SQIVND (reference sequence). This CDR3 region has 15 residues. The CDR3 DNA follows: TGTGCCAGTAGGGAGGACAGGAGCTCTGGAAACACCATATATTTT. Amino acid sequence: CASREDRSSGNTIYF.

The rearrangement uses TRBV4-1 and TRBJ2-7; D remains ambiguous. Between the trimmed V and J ends, which lost 1 base and 0 bases, there was a span of 10 bases. Germline V lookup: CDR1 MGHRA, CDR2 YSYEKL. This CDR3 contains 15 residues. The CDR3 nucleotides are TGCGCCAGCAGCCAAGGGGCCCAAAGCTCCTACGAGCAGTACTTC. This sequence encodes CASSQGAQSSYEQYF.

The chain links TRBV9 to TRBJ2-3; 7 bases are shared with TRBD1. The CDR3 extends over 14 amino acids. With V trimmed by 5 bases and J by 4 bases, 7 bases remained unmatched. Per germline, CDR1 SGDLS and CDR2 YYNGEE. In DNA, the CDR3 is TGTGCCAGCAGTAAGGGGGCGCTTGCAGATACGCAGTATTTT. Protein product: CASSKGALADTQYF.